This is a list of T cell receptor beta chains from one sample in a study of CD8 T cells in Susac syndrome. TCRdb used MiXCR to reprocess the immunoSEQ multiplex PCR reads, holding one entry per CDR3 protein. The sample contains 150,000 to 200,000 distinct CDR3 sequences, approximately 96% of which appear only once. The sequenced sample was CD4+ T cells from PBMCs. Receptors were obtained from a human donor with Susac syndrome. The CDR3 runs from the conserved cysteine through the conserved F or W. The order of the fields is J gene, D gene, V gene, clone size, CDR3 DNA, CDR3 protein. A D gene is named only where the DNA matches it firmly. Clone size is given for some rows only: seen once, a few or many times, or a class if the clone is expanded.

J: TRBJ1-2; D: NA; V: TRBV9; size: NA; DNA: TGTGCCAGCAGCGTAGGGGCAGTCAATAACTATGGCTACACCTTC; CDR3: CASSVGAVNNYGYTF
J: TRBJ1-5; D: NA; V: TRBV19; size: NA; DNA: TGTGCCAGTAGTACCCTTATCCGAGGGAACTATCAGCCCCAGCATTTT; CDR3: CASSTLIRGNYQPQHF
J: TRBJ2-5; D: TRBD1; V: TRBV11-2; size: NA; DNA: TGTGCCAGCAGCTCCCGGACAGGGGAAGAGACCCAGTACTTC; CDR3: CASSSRTGEETQYF
J: TRBJ2-2; D: NA; V: TRBV27; size: NA; DNA: TGTGCCAGCATTGAGGGGAACACCGGGGAGCTGTTTTTT; CDR3: CASIEGNTGELFF
J: TRBJ2-4; D: NA; V: TRBV6-5; size: NA; DNA: TGTGCCAGCAGTTACTCGAGAGTTAAAGACATTCAGTACTTC; CDR3: CASSYSRVKDIQYF
J: TRBJ1-5; D: NA; V: TRBV24-1; size: NA; DNA: TGTGCCACCCGACCTTTGGATCAGCCCCAGCATTTT; CDR3: CATRPLDQPQHF
J: TRBJ1-1; D: TRBD1; V: TRBV30; size: once; DNA: TGTGCCTGGAGTAGGGACAGGCTGAACACTGAAGCTTTCTTT; CDR3: CAWSRDRLNTEAFF
J: TRBJ2-5; D: NA; V: TRBV6-4; size: NA; DNA: TGTGCCAGCAATTCAACTGAAGAGACCCAGTACTTC; CDR3: CASNSTEETQYF
J: TRBJ2-3; D: TRBD2; V: TRBV7-2; size: NA; DNA: TGTGCCAGCTCCAGGGAGGGCGCAGCAGATACGCAGTATTTT; CDR3: CASSREGAADTQYF
J: TRBJ2-5; D: NA; V: TRBV5-8; size: once; DNA: TGTGCCAGCAGCTTATGGGGAAGAGTCCAAGAGACCCAGTACTTC; CDR3: CASSLWGRVQETQYF
J: TRBJ1-1; D: NA; V: TRBV7-7; size: NA; DNA: TGTGCCAGCCGCGGGGGCGCTTTCGATGAAGCTTTCTTT; CDR3: CASRGGAFDEAFF
J: TRBJ2-5; D: TRBD2; V: TRBV13; size: NA; DNA: TGTGCCAGCAGCTTACAATGGATAGCGGGGGGAGCGGCCCAGTACTTC; CDR3: CASSLQWIAGGAAQYF
J: TRBJ1-2; D: TRBD1; V: TRBV2; size: NA; DNA: TGTGCCAGCAGTGCTGACAGGGGCTTCTATGGCTACACCTTC; CDR3: CASSADRGFYGYTF
J: TRBJ2-7; D: NA; V: TRBV5-1; size: NA; DNA: TGCGCCAGCAGCTTGTCGGTCGGGCTCTCCTACGAGCAGTACTTC; CDR3: CASSLSVGLSYEQYF
J: TRBJ1-2; D: NA; V: TRBV12-3/TRBV12-4; size: NA; DNA: TGTGCCAGCAGGCCCGGGACCTATTCCACCAGCTACACCTTC; CDR3: CASRPGTYSTSYTF
J: TRBJ1-1; D: NA; V: TRBV20-1; size: once; DNA: TGCAGTGCTAAGACAGGAAATTTGGAAGCTTTCTTT; CDR3: CSAKTGNLEAFF
J: TRBJ1-4; D: NA; V: TRBV9; size: once; DNA: TGTGCCAGCACTCGGGACGGACATGAAAAACTGTTTTTT; CDR3: CASTRDGHEKLFF
J: TRBJ1-5; D: NA; V: TRBV12-3/TRBV12-4; size: NA; DNA: TGTGCCAGCAGTTTGGGAAGGGTAGGTCAGCCCCAGCATTTT; CDR3: CASSLGRVGQPQHF
J: TRBJ2-1; D: TRBD2; V: TRBV20-1; size: NA; DNA: TGCAGTGCTAGAGTCAATAGCGGGTGGTCCTACAATGAGCAGTTCTTC; CDR3: CSARVNSGWSYNEQFF
J: TRBJ2-1; D: TRBD2; V: TRBV3-1; size: NA; DNA: TGTGCCAGCAGCCAAGAAGGGGGCCTAGCGGGGGGAATCTACAATGAGCAGTTCTTC; CDR3: CASSQEGGLAGGIYNEQFF
J: TRBJ1-2; D: NA; V: TRBV28; size: NA; DNA: TGTGCCAGCAGTTTATCGGGCAGGTTATTCTATGGCTACACCTTC; CDR3: CASSLSGRLFYGYTF
J: TRBJ1-5; D: NA; V: TRBV7-3; size: NA; DNA: TGTGCCAGCAGCTCCTTTCCGAATCAGCCCCAGCATTTT; CDR3: CASSSFPNQPQHF
J: TRBJ2-2; D: TRBD2; V: TRBV12-3/TRBV12-4; size: NA; DNA: TGTGCCAGCAGTTTACAAGCGGGGGGCGCGAACACCGGGGAGCTGTTTTTT; CDR3: CASSLQAGGANTGELFF
J: TRBJ1-2; D: NA; V: TRBV19; size: NA; DNA: TGTGCCAGTAGTATAGCTGATGGCTACACCTTC; CDR3: CASSIADGYTF
J: TRBJ1-5; D: NA; V: TRBV6-5; size: few; DNA: TGTGCCAGCAGTCAGGGCAATCAGCCCCAGCATTTT; CDR3: CASSQGNQPQHF
J: TRBJ2-6; D: NA; V: TRBV4-3; size: NA; DNA: TGCGCCAGCAGCCAAGATCGCAGCAGCTCTGGGGCCAACGTCCTGACTTTC; CDR3: CASSQDRSSSGANVLTF